The rows below give T cell receptor beta chains drawn from one sample of a study of shared clonotypes between healthy human individuals. Produced via immunoSEQ multiplex PCR; TCRdb's table is partial and in-frame only. Here the sample spans about 680,000 clones, 90% to 95% being singletons. Material for sequencing was naive CD8+ T cells sorted from blood. The receptors come from a man aged 30 to 45 in good health. CDR3s include the opening cysteine and the closing phenylalanine or tryptophan. Each record gives: V gene, J gene, CDR3 length, D gene, clone size, CDR3 protein, CDR3 DNA. D genes are given only for firm matches. Rows may omit the clone size; those that give it use once, few, many or a size class.

TRBV28	TRBJ1-5	11	-	once	CASSFNQPQHF	TGTGCCAGCAGCTTCAATCAGCCCCAGCATTTT
TRBV19	TRBJ1-1	15	-	-	CASSLSQGGGTEAFF	TGTGCCAGTAGTCTCTCACAGGGTGGAGGGACTGAAGCTTTCTTT
TRBV11-3	TRBJ1-1	15	-	-	CASSLETGTNTEAFF	TGTGCCAGCAGCCTGGAAACAGGGACTAACACTGAAGCTTTCTTT
TRBV13	TRBJ2-7	16	TRBD1	-	CASSSAGGSGSYEQYF	TGTGCCAGCAGCTCAGCAGGGGGTAGTGGGTCCTACGAGCAGTACTTC
TRBV28	TRBJ2-2	20	TRBD1	-	CASSGETGTGEFSSSGELFF	TGTGCCAGCAGTGGGGAAACCGGGACAGGGGAATTTTCCTCCTCCGGGGAGCTGTTTTTT
TRBV5-1	TRBJ2-7	16	TRBD2	-	CASSLDSSGRAYEQYF	TGCGCCAGCAGCTTGGATTCTAGCGGGAGGGCGTACGAGCAGTACTTC
TRBV4-3	TRBJ2-6	16	-	-	CASSQDGGTGANVLTF	TGCGCCAGCAGCCAAGACGGAGGAACTGGGGCCAACGTCCTGACTTTC
TRBV27	TRBJ1-5	14	TRBD1	-	CASSFGTGNQPQHF	TGTGCCAGCAGTTTTGGGACAGGCAATCAGCCCCAGCATTTT
TRBV19	TRBJ2-2	14	-	-	CASSIIANTGELFF	TGTGCCAGTAGTATTATCGCGAACACCGGGGAGCTGTTTTTT
TRBV10-1	TRBJ2-1	16	TRBD1	once	CASSGGMDRVVNEQFF	TGCGCCAGCAGTGGGGGGATGGACAGGGTAGTCAATGAGCAGTTCTTC
TRBV5-4	TRBJ2-7	14	-	-	CASSSTEPRDEQYF	TGTGCCAGCAGCTCGACAGAGCCTAGGGACGAGCAGTACTTC
TRBV28	TRBJ2-7	15	-	-	CASSSGGQDPYEQYF	TGTGCCAGCAGCTCCGGGGGGCAGGATCCCTACGAGCAGTACTTC
TRBV15	TRBJ2-2	15	-	-	CATSRSGGFTGELFF	TGTGCCACCAGCAGATCTGGGGGGTTTACCGGGGAGCTGTTTTTT
TRBV28	TRBJ2-3	18	TRBD1	-	CASSLVPGWDRLTDTQYF	TGTGCCAGCAGTTTAGTTCCCGGGTGGGACAGGCTCACAGATACGCAGTATTTT
TRBV11-2	TRBJ2-1	12	-	-	CASSLGGTEQFF	TGTGCCAGCAGCTTAGGTGGGACAGAGCAGTTCTTC
TRBV7-9	TRBJ2-5	13	-	-	CASSLSVQETQYF	TGTGCCAGCAGCTTATCGGTCCAAGAGACCCAGTACTTC
TRBV9	TRBJ2-7	15	TRBD2	-	CASSPWTSGNDEQYF	TGTGCCAGCAGCCCCTGGACTAGCGGGAACGACGAGCAGTACTTC
TRBV28	TRBJ2-7	13	TRBD1	-	CASSWTGEYEQYF	TGTGCCAGTTCGTGGACAGGGGAATACGAGCAGTACTTC
TRBV7-9	TRBJ1-5	15	TRBD1	-	CASEGGDSYNQPQHF	TGTGCCAGCGAAGGAGGGGACAGTTACAATCAGCCCCAGCATTTT
TRBV2	TRBJ2-1	15	-	-	CASSERASTYNEQFF	TGTGCCAGCAGTGAACGGGCTAGCACCTACAATGAGCAGTTCTTC
TRBV27	TRBJ2-3	14	-	-	CASTSGWEPDTQYF	TGTGCCAGCACCTCGGGCTGGGAGCCAGATACGCAGTATTTT
TRBV5-1	TRBJ2-7	15	TRBD1	once	CASSVTPGQGPEQYF	TGCGCCAGCAGCGTAACTCCGGGACAGGGTCCCGAGCAGTACTTC
TRBV7-9	TRBJ2-7	13	TRBD1	-	CASSPGTGREQYF	TGTGCCAGCAGCCCGGGGACAGGTCGCGAGCAGTACTTC
TRBV9	TRBJ1-3	17	-	-	CASSPAGGPSSGNTIYF	TGTGCCAGCAGCCCGGCCGGGGGTCCTAGCTCTGGAAACACCATATATTTT
TRBV30	TRBJ2-1	13	TRBD2	-	CAWSAASGNEQFF	TGTGCCTGGAGTGCGGCTAGCGGCAATGAGCAGTTCTTC
TRBV14	TRBJ1-1	13	-	few	CASSQGGRTEAFF	TGTGCCAGCAGCCAAGGCGGACGGACTGAAGCTTTCTTT
TRBV4-1	TRBJ2-2	16	TRBD2	-	CASSQMGTSRTGELFF	TGCGCCAGCAGCCAAATGGGGACTAGCAGAACCGGGGAGCTGTTTTTT
TRBV25-1	TRBJ1-2	13	-	-	CASSEIQNYGYTF	TGTGCCAGCAGTGAAATTCAGAACTATGGCTACACCTTC
TRBV4-1	TRBJ2-7	16	-	-	CASSQDGGGAINEQYF	TGCGCCAGCAGCCAAGATGGGGGGGGCGCGATCAACGAGCAGTACTTC
TRBV7-2	TRBJ2-3	15	TRBD1	-	CASSFWDSITDTQYF	TGTGCCAGCAGCTTTTGGGACAGCATTACAGATACGCAGTATTTT
TRBV4-2	TRBJ2-1	18	-	-	CASSQAVLQESSYNEQFF	TGTGCCAGCAGCCAAGCCGTTCTTCAGGAAAGCTCCTACAATGAGCAGTTCTTC
TRBV27	TRBJ2-1	16	-	-	CASRPLADSSYNEQFF	TGTGCCAGCAGACCTCTGGCGGACAGCTCCTACAATGAGCAGTTCTTC
TRBV28	TRBJ2-7	16	-	-	CASTPVGTEPSYEQYF	TGTGCCAGCACCCCGGTCGGGACGGAGCCGTCCTACGAGCAGTACTTC
TRBV29-1	TRBJ1-2	14	TRBD1	-	CSVLEGALFYGYTF	TGCAGCGTCCTCGAGGGGGCCCTCTTTTATGGCTACACCTTC
TRBV9	TRBJ2-7	15	TRBD1	-	CASSVGGQGSYEQYF	TGTGCCAGCAGCGTAGGAGGACAGGGGTCCTACGAGCAGTACTTC